Shown below are 5 T cell receptor beta chains from a single sample sequenced in a study of vaccination and CD4 T cells after COVID-19. These TCRs are of unknown antigen specificity. At the Johns Hopkins FTIC core, DNA taken from cultured CD4+ T cells was sequenced by way of the Oncomine TCR Beta short-read assay. TCRdb redid the calling of the PCR reads with MiXCR, one entry per CDR3 protein. The sample contains some 16,000 distinct CDR3 sequences, approximately 56% of which appear only once. Treatment indicated: approximately 9-day PBMC culture with coronavirus spike peptide pools or control peptides (ViraFEST assay). The sequencing input was CD4+ T cells from blood, cultured in vitro. The receptors here all came from a human donor who had recovered from COVID-19.

The rearrangement links TRBV7-2 to TRBJ2-1; D is unresolved. The CDR3 sequence is 14 residues long. V lost 3 bases and J 7 bases, leaving 13 bases between the germline ends. Germline CDR1 SGHTA, CDR2 FQGNSA. The CDR3 loop reads CASSFTSSVNEQFF. For the CDR3, the DNA is TGTGCCAGCAGCTTTACGTCCTCGGTGAATGAGCAGTTCTTC. Complete variable domain (other parts from reference TRBV7-2 and TRBJ2-1): GAGVSQSPSNKVTEKGKDVELRCDPISGHTALYWYRQSLGQGLEFLIYFQGNSAPDKSGLPSDRFSAERTGGSVSTLTIQRTQQEDSAVYLCASSFTSSVNEQFFGPGTRLTVL.

This clonotype was observed once. V is TRBV5-1 and J is TRBJ1-6, with 11 bases that match TRBD1. Germline CDR1 reads SGHRS; CDR2 reads YFSETQ. V gave up 0 bases and J gave up 8 bases; unmatched junction bases: 1. The CDR3 totals 15 residues. The CDR3 sequence is CASSLEGQGDSPLHF. The CDR3 bases are TGCGCCAGCAGCTTGGAGGGACAGGGGGATTCACCCCTCCACTTT.

The chain employs TRBV6-1 and TRBJ1-5, with D maybe TRBD1 (6 bases). The V and J ends lost 3 bases and 7 bases respectively, with 10 bases between them. CDR1 MNHNS and CDR2 SASEGT come from the germline V gene. The CDR3 is 13 residues long. CDR3 amino acids: CASSDDRLQPQHF. In DNA, the CDR3 is TGTGCCAGCAGTGACGACAGGCTCCAGCCCCAGCATTTT.

The J gene is TRBJ1-1, the V gene TRBV20-1, with TRBD1 matching 11 bases. V lost 6 bases and J lost 5; bases outside the gene matches: 11. This CDR3 contains 15 residues. Per the germline V gene, CDR1 is DFQATT and CDR2 is SNEGSKA (reference sequence). The chain's CDR3 is CSALGQGGFDTEAFF. The CDR3 DNA sequence: TGCAGTGCCTTGGGACAGGGGGGCTTTGATACTGAAGCTTTCTTT.

This chain uses TRBV10-3 with TRBJ2-5, with 7 bases identical to TRBD2. Trimming at V came to 8 bases and at J to 3 bases, leaving 6 bases not matched to a gene. The CDR3 contains 13 residues. Germline V gives CDR1 ENHRY, CDR2 SYGVKD. The CDR3 coding sequence is TGTGCCATCGGCCCGCGGGAGAAAGAGACCCAGTACTTC. This encodes CAIGPREKETQYF.